This T cell receptor beta chain came from a study of vaccination and CD4 T cells after COVID-19. Study-level information: Across the group, participants received two doses of either BNT162b2 or mRNA-1273 vaccine. Researchers treated cells with overlapping spike peptides taken from SARS-CoV-2, HCoV-NL63, HCoV-OC43 and HCoV-229E. Study-level findings and limits: Vaccine-specific clones in convalescent patients were spike mono-reactive in 304 of 307 cases.

CDR3 length: 15 amino acids. Trimming took 3 bases from V and 2 from J, leaving 14 bases between them. Germline assignment: CDR1 DFQATT and CDR2 SNEGSKA (reference sequence). Cultured CD4+ T-cell DNA underwent Oncomine TCR Beta short-read sequencing. TCRdb recomputed calls from the PCR reads with MiXCR, one row per CDR3 protein. Here the sample spans about 15,000 distinct CDR3 sequences, roughly 50% being singletons. As regards this clonotype: What it recognizes is unknown.

Noted treatment: roughly nine-day PBMC culture with coronavirus spike peptide pools or control peptides (ViraFEST assay). The sequencing sample was made of CD4+ T cells from blood, cultured in vitro. The chain combines TRBV20-1 with TRBJ2-1, with a possible D match to TRBD1 (5 bases). The receptor's source is a human donor who had recovered from COVID-19. In DNA, the CDR3 is TGCAGTGCTAGGGACGACAGAGCAGCCTACAATGAGCAGTTCTTC. Its protein is CSARDDRAAYNEQFF.